This T cell receptor beta chain derives from a study of siplizumab effects on memory and regulatory T cells (dated 2019 in TCRdb). Background on the whole study: The study examined how the anti-CD2 antibody siplizumab affects alloreactive T-cell subsets in allogeneic mixed lymphocyte reactions built from human PBMCs. Beyond this particular receptor, the publication reports: The suppressive function of proliferating Tregs from siplizumab cultures was not functionally confirmed. Unstimulated naive T cells appeared to be more diverse than memory T cells, and naive cells seemed to make a substantial contribution to the alloresponse. The cumulative frequency of alloreactive sequences that could be traced back to unstimulated CD4+ memory T cells was significantly reduced by siplizumab. For roughly 75-97% of proliferating CD4+ or CD8+ clones, no naive or memory phenotype could be assigned. Of the alloreactive CD4+ clones that could be mapped, the Treg-derived share averaged about 70% with siplizumab compared with 25% to 30% in control reactions. Because sequences below about 10^-5 frequency were poorly captured, only a minor fraction of alloreactive clones could be mapped to unstimulated subsets.

Sorted unstimulated T cells and proliferating T cells recovered from mixed lymphocyte reactions underwent TCRbeta CDR3 sequencing. Fresh whole blood from 9 to 11 HLA-typed healthy donors was used to isolate PBMCs. Only one count was recorded for this clone. There is no known antigen for this receptor. Base quality data are lacking; no much larger clone is found one base away. Libraries were made using the immunoSEQ multiplex PCR assay. Approximately 100,000 TCR templates per sample were assayed on the deep sequencing platform. Genomic DNA extracted from sorted T cells was used for TCRbeta CDR3 sequencing. Per the authors' processing: The R programming language was used for the clonal analysis of the TCRbeta CDR3 data. Alloreactive CD4+ and CD8+ clones were defined by comparing unstimulated samples with post-reaction CFSE-low samples. Alloreactive CD4+ clones were assigned to regulatory or non-regulatory origin by matching sequences to sorted unstimulated Treg and non-Treg repertoires. Drawn from immuneACCESS, this table holds only the in-frame rearrangements with V and J called that TCRdb kept. Clones are partly lost; checked studies trace under half to an unresolved V gene and leave the rest unexplained. That table gives V, J and clone size, and the DNA gave D and trimming. Counted in this sample were 85,000 to 90,000 clones; about nine tenths of them appeared once. 15% of the sample belongs to the ten largest clones.

From the cysteine up to the phenylalanine, the CDR3 has a length of 13 residues. Only the CDR3 DNA stays, 39 bases, in frame from base 1. The germline V gene encodes CDR1 SQVTM and CDR2 ANQGSEA. V has 6 bases trimmed and J has 3 bases trimmed; junction bases matching no gene number 5. This TCR was recovered from a human donor in good health. The V gene is TRBV29-1 and the J gene is TRBJ1-3, with 7 bases in between that match TRBD1. The sequenced sample was CD4+ T cells sorted from blood. The CDR3 loop reads CSVGDRVGNTIYF. The nucleotide sequence reads as follows: TGCAGCGTCGGAGACAGGGTTGGAAACACCATATATTTT.